The clone carrying this TCR beta chain was seen more than once but under ten times. From germline, CDR1 is MNHEY and CDR2 SMNVEV (reference sequence). The CDR3 has 18 amino acids. V gave up 4 bases and J gave up 5 bases, with 25 bases separating them. Authors' methods: Reference gene primer amplification gave nucleated cell count estimates. Measured with immunoSEQ multiplex PCR; TCRdb has only the in-frame clones, and not every one. The V and J calls and clone size are taken from that table; D and trimming were inferred from the DNA. Here the sample spans roughly 200,000 clones, about 85% being singletons. This sample stems from a study of blood T cell repertoires in COVID-19. Background on the study: Spain, Italy and the United States supplied samples that represented acute and convalescent COVID-19. T cells, B-cell-depleted T cells, or PBMCs provided the cDNA or gDNA that served as material.

One Seattle source followed patients from active infection through their disease course. The sample comprised peripheral blood. The TCR sequence derives from a woman in her 40s with COVID-19, enrolled during active disease. The genes are TRBV27 and TRBJ2-3; perhaps TRBD1 as D (6 bases). CDR3 in amino acids: CASSSYRGIPPSIDTQYF. CDR3 coding DNA: TGTGCCAGCAGTTCCTATAGGGGGATACCTCCCTCCATAGATACGCAGTATTTT.